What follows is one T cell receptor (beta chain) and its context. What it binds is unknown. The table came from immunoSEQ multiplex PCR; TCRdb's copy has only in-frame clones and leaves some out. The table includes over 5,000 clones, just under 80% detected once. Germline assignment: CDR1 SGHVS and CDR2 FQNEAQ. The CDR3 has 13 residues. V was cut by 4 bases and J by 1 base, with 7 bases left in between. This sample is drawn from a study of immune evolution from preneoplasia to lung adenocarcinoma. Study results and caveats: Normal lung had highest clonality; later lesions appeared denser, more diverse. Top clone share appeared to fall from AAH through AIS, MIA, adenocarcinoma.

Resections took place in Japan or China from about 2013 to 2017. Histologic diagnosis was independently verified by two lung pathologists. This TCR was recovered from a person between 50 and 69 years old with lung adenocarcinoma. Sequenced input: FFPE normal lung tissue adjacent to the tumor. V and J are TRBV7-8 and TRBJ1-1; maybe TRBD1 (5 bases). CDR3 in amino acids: CASSSGQNTEAFF. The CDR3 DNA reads TGTGCCAGCAGCTCCGGACAGAACACTGAAGCTTTCTTT.